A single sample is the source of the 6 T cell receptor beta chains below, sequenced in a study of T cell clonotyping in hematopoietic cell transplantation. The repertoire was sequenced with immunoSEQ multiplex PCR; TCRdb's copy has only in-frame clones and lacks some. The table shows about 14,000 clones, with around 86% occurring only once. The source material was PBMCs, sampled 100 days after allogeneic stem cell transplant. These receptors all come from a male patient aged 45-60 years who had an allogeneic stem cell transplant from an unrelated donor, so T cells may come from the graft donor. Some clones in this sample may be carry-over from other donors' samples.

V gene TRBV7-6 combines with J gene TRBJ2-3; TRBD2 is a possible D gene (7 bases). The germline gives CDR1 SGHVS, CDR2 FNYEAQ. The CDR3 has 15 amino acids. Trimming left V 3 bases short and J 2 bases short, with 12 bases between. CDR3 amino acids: CASSLGAGATDTQYF. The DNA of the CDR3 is TGTGCCAGCAGCTTGGGTGCGGGGGCCACAGATACGCAGTATTTT.

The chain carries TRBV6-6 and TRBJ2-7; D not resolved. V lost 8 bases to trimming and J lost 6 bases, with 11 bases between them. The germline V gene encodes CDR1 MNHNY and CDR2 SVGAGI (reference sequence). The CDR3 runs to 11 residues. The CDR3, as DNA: TGTGCCAGCGCCCAGTTTGGCGAGCAGTACTTC. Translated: CASAQFGEQYF.

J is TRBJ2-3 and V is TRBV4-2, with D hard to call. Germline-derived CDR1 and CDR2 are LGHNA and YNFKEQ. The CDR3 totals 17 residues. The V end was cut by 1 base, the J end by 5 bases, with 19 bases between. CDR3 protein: CASSQGGVWGPEDTQYF. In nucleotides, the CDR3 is TGTGCCAGCAGCCAAGGAGGAGTTTGGGGTCCGGAAGATACGCAGTATTTT.

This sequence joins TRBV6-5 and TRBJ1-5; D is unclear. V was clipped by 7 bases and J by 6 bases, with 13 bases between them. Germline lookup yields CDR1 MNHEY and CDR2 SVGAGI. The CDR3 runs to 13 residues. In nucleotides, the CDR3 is TGTGCCAGCACCCCCTCGTTGGGTCAGCCCCAGCATTTT. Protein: CASTPSLGQPQHF.

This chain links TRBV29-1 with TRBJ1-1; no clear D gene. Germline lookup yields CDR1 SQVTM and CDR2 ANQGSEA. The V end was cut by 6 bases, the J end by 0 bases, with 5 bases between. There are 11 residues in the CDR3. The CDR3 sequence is CSVLVNTEAFF. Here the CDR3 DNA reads TGCAGCGTGCTGGTGAACACTGAAGCTTTCTTT.

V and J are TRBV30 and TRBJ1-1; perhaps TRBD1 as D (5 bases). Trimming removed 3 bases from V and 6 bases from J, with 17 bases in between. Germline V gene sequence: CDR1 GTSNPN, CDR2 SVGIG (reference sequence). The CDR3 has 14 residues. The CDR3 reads CAWSGDVGVPEAFF. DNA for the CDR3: TGTGCCTGGAGCGGTGATGTAGGGGTCCCTGAAGCTTTCTTT.